This T cell receptor beta chain appears in the sequencing data of a study of T cell changes during pregnancy in multiple sclerosis. TCRdb's copy holds only in-frame clones and misses some; the assay was immunoSEQ multiplex PCR. Of tens of thousands of clones in the sample, over 85% are singletons; the top ten hold roughly 1%. Germline CDR1 SEHNR, CDR2 FQNEAQ (reference sequence). The CDR3 contains 13 residues. Trimming left V 2 bases short and J 2 bases short, with 7 bases between. The clonotype was recovered from a female donor with multiple sclerosis, enrolled in a pregnancy study. V is TRBV7-9 and J is TRBJ2-7; perhaps TRBD1 as D (6 bases). Specimen: peripheral blood, collected in the first trimester of pregnancy. The CDR3 DNA reads TGTGCCAGCAGCTTAACAGGGACCTACGAGCAGTACTTC. This sequence encodes CASSLTGTYEQYF.